This T cell receptor (beta chain) was documented in a study of blood T cells in healthy people across ages. Combining a sample-barcoded 5' primer with a J-beta primer mix, a second PCR ran for roughly 6 to 11 cycles. One entry per CDR3 protein, called by TCRdb with MiXCR from the 5' RACE reads. The sample has 380,000 or so distinct CDR3 sequences; about 55% are singletons. The junction had 11 bases not matched to a gene; V was cut back by 4 bases and J by 5 bases. CDR1 and CDR2 from the germline V gene are DFQATT and SNEGSKA (reference sequence). The CDR3 runs to 15 residues. Specimen: blood. The chain recombines TRBV20-1 with TRBJ2-5; 9 positions agree with TRBD2. This receptor was obtained from a man in his sixties in good health. CDR3 DNA: TGCAGTGCTATAAGCGGGGGGAGCTTGGGGGAGACCCAGTACTTC. Residues: CSAISGGSLGETQYF.